A single sample is the source of the 5 T cell receptor beta chains below, sequenced in a study of blood T cells in healthy people across ages. Combining a sample-barcoded 5' primer with a J-beta primer mix, a second PCR ran for 7 to 11 cycles. One entry per CDR3 protein, called by TCRdb with MiXCR from the 5' RACE reads. The data contain 730,000 or so distinct CDR3 sequences, less than 45% of them singletons. The sequenced material came from blood. These receptors were obtained from an elderly man in good health.

The sample holds a few counts of this clonotype. The genes are TRBV7-6 and TRBJ2-7; 9 bases are a match to TRBD2. The CDR3 runs to 14 residues. Germline loops: CDR1 SGHVS, CDR2 FNYEAQ. V lost 5 bases to trimming and J lost 6 bases; unmatched junction nucleotides: 8. The CDR3 coding sequence is TGTGCCAGCAGCCCGCGGGGGGGGATTGGCGAGCAGTACTTC. Protein: CASSPRGGIGEQYF.

This clonotype was picked up a small number of times. The rearrangement links TRBV7-2 to TRBJ2-7; 12 positions match TRBD2. The CDR3 has 16 residues. Looked up from germline, CDR1 is SGHTA and CDR2 is FQGNSA. J lost 7 bases, V lost 0 bases, and 7 bases had no gene match. CDR3: CASSLAPSGRANEQYF. The CDR3 bases are TGTGCCAGCAGCTTAGCGCCTAGCGGGAGGGCCAATGAGCAGTACTTC.

This chain uses TRBV2 with TRBJ2-4, with no clear D. Gene TRBJ2-7 matches the end of the DNA better, so the J call may be wrong. The CDR3 length is 15 residues. The germline V gene encodes CDR1 SNHLY and CDR2 FYNNEI. In DNA form, the CDR3 reads TGTGCCAGCAGTGAAAGAGACGGCGCGAGTTACGAGCAGTACTTC. Amino acid sequence: CASSERDGASYEQYF.

The chain carries TRBV30 and TRBJ1-1; 7 bases map to TRBD1. The length of the CDR3 is 13 residues. The trim removed 3 bases at V and 4 bases at J, leaving 5 bases unmatched. Germline V gene lookup returns CDR1 GTSNPN and CDR2 SVGIG (reference sequence). The CDR3 DNA reads as TGTGCCTGGAGACAGGGGTTCGGCACTGAAGCTTTCTTT. This codes for CAWRQGFGTEAFF.

This clonotype was seen a handful of times. The chain carries TRBV25-1 and TRBJ1-1; the match to TRBD1 covers 8 bases. With 4 bases clipped from V and 5 bases from J, the junction kept 3 bases outside the gene matches. The CDR3 has 13 residues. CDR1 and CDR2 from the germline V gene are MGHDK and SYGVNS. The CDR3 protein is CASSATGGTEAFF. CDR3 bases: TGTGCCAGCAGTGCCACAGGGGGAACTGAAGCTTTCTTT. Combining the CDR3 with reference TRBV25-1 and TRBJ1-1 gives the whole variable domain EADIYQTPRYLVIGTGKKITLECSQTMGHDKMYWYQQDPGMELHLIHYSYGVNSTEKGDLSSESTVSRIRTEHFPLTLESARPSHTSQYLCASSATGGTEAFFGQGTRLTVV.